The 15 T cell receptor beta chains below were found in one sample sequenced in a study of tumor and adjacent non-tumor tissue in lung cancer. The library came from three nested PCR rounds adapted from ARM-PCR protocols. TCRdb re-called the multiplex PCR reads through MiXCR, storing one row per CDR3 protein. The profile shows more than 55,000 distinct CDR3 sequences, around 80% of them singletons. No cell sorting was done before RNA was extracted from the tissue. The normal lung tissue was taken more than 3 cm from the tumor edge. The sequencing sample was made of distant non-tumor lung tissue. All receptors come from a man between 60 and 75 years old with non-small cell lung cancer.

The V call is TRBV6-1, the J call TRBJ2-1; tentative D call: TRBD2 (6 bases). The CDR3 has 16 residues. The V gene's germline CDR1 is MNHNS and CDR2 SASEGT. V was cut by 5 bases and J by 11 bases, with 25 bases left in between. The CDR3 DNA is TGTGCCAGCAGTCCGAGCGACGGGAGCTCCTACAGTCAGCAGTTCTTC. Protein: CASSPSDGSSYSQQFF.

With respect to this clonotype: This could be a read error, since a much larger clone is one nucleotide away. The CDR3 is CASSLALARGSYGCTF. CDR3 in DNA: TGTGCCAGCAGCTTAGCCCTAGCCAGGGGCAGCTATGGCTGCACCTTC. The J gene is TRBJ1-2, the V gene TRBV7-9; possible D gene TRBD1, 6 bases. Germline V CDR1 and CDR2: SEHNR, FQNEAQ (reference sequence). The CDR3 sequence is 16 residues long.

This clonotype has just a few counts. CDR3 region: CASASGGEAQYF. The CDR3 DNA sequence: TGTGCCAGCGCCTCTGGCGGTGAGGCCCAGTACTTC. The chain combines TRBV6-5 with TRBJ2-5, with D unresolved. Trimming took 8 bases from V and 9 from J, leaving 16 bases between them. This CDR3 is 12 amino acids long. Germline-derived CDR1 and CDR2 are MNHEY and SVGAGI.

About this clonotype: An end of the junction differs from the germline gene, which may be a read error. The chain couples TRBV10-3 to TRBJ2-2; 7 nucleotides line up with TRBD1. CDR1 and CDR2 from the germline V gene are ENHRY and SYGVKD. The CDR3 sequence is 16 residues long. The CDR3 DNA follows: TGTGCCGTCAGTGACCCCACAGGGGCGAACACTGGGGAGCTGTTTTTT. Its protein is CAVSDPTGANTGELFF.

The rearrangement uses TRBV11-2 and TRBJ2-1; D not resolved. The CDR3 length is 13 residues. The germline CDR1 and CDR2 sequences are SGHAT and FQNNGV. Trimming pared 4 bases from V and 11 bases from J, leaving 15 bases between. CDR3: CASSSQTSTKQFF. CDR3 bases: TGTGCCAGCAGCTCCCAAACAAGTACCAAGCAGTTCTTC.

The chain employs TRBV6-5 and TRBJ1-2, with 7 bases lining up with TRBD1. This CDR3 is built from 15 residues. Germline V gene lookup returns CDR1 MNHEY and CDR2 SVGAGI. The CDR3 DNA follows: TGTGTCGGCAGTCGACAGGGTGTGAATAACTATGGCTACACCTTC. Encoded protein: CVGSRQGVNNYGYTF.

Comment on this clonotype: The germline gene is not matched at one end of the junction; a read error may be the cause. The genes are TRBV7-8 and TRBJ2-3, with D maybe TRBD1 (5 bases). Per germline, CDR1 SGHVS and CDR2 FQNEAQ. This CDR3 spans 15 amino acids. CDR3 sequence: CASSSVQAITDTQYF. In DNA, the CDR3 is TGTGCCAGTAGCTCGGTACAGGCGATCACAGATACGCAGTATTTT. The complete variable domain, with remaining parts taken from reference TRBV7-8 and TRBJ2-3, reads GAGVSQSPRYKVAKRGQDVALRCDPISGHVSLFWYQQALGQGPEFLTYFQNEAQLDKSGLPSDRFFAERPEGSVSTLKIQRTQQEDSAVYLCASSSVQAITDTQYFGPGTRLTVL.

This chain uses TRBV29-1 with TRBJ1-1, with 8 bases fitting TRBD1. The CDR3 has 12 residues. Looked up from germline, CDR1 is SQVTM and CDR2 is ANQGSEA. Trimming at V came to 6 bases and at J to 7 bases, leaving 7 bases not matched to a gene. The CDR3 sequence: CSVDRVISEAFF. DNA of the CDR3: TGCAGCGTGGACAGGGTGATCAGTGAAGCTTTCTTT.

The gene calls are TRBV29-1 and TRBJ2-7; TRBD1 agrees at 7 bases. The CDR3 loop spans 14 amino acids. Germline CDR1 and CDR2: SQVTM and ANQGSEA. V trimming: 6 bases; J trimming: 4 bases; junction bases outside the gene matches: 12. The CDR3 DNA reads as TGCAGCGTCATGCAGGGGGAAGGGGGATACGAGCAGTACTTC. Translating it yields CSVMQGEGGYEQYF.

In regard to this clonotype: The final CDR3 position lacks the conserved phenylalanine or tryptophan, pointing to a likely read error. The V call is TRBV5-1, the J call TRBJ2-1, with a possible D match to TRBD1 (7 bases). This CDR3 region has 16 residues. Germline V gives CDR1 SGHRS, CDR2 YFSETQ. Trimming stripped 8 bases from V and 0 bases from J, with 18 bases between. The CDR3 reads CASRVTGRSSYNEQFL. CDR3 nucleotide sequence: TGCGCCAGTAGAGTGACAGGGAGGAGCTCCTACAATGAGCAGTTCCTC.

CDR3 residues: CASSFRGVETQYF. The CDR3 bases are TGTGCCAGCAGCTTTCGGGGTGTAGAGACCCAGTACTTC. The chain links TRBV11-3 to TRBJ2-5; TRBD2 might be the D (5 bases). CDR1 and CDR2 (germline): SGHNT, YENEEA. V lost 3 bases to trimming and J lost 4 bases, with 9 bases between them. The CDR3 is 13 amino acids. The full variable domain, with the rest looked up from reference TRBV11-3 and TRBJ2-5, is EAGVVQSPRYKIIEKKQPVAFWCNPISGHNTLYWYLQNLGQGPELLIRYENEEAVDDSQLPKDRFSAERLKGVDSTLKIQPAELGDSAVYLCASSFRGVETQYFGPGTRLLVL.

As for this clonotype: The CDR3 ends on some other residue instead of the conserved phenylalanine or tryptophan, so this is likely a read error. This chain uses TRBV6-2 or TRBV6-3 with TRBJ1-5, with 7 bases matching TRBD1. Germline CDR1 reads MNHEY; CDR2 reads SVGEGT. This CDR3 region has 14 residues. CDR3 bases: TGTACCAGCAGGGGGGACTTAGGCAATCAGCCCCAGCATTCT. It codes for CTSRGDLGNQPQHS.

Of note for this clonotype: The conserved final phenylalanine or tryptophan is absent from the CDR3, which likely points to a read error. The DNA is omitted, as the CDR3 cannot be located on it reliably, and the CDR3 follows TCRdb's listing. This chain links TRBV4-1 with TRBJ2-1. CDR1 and CDR2 (germline): MGHRA, YSYEKL. The CDR3 adds up to 14 amino acids, both ends counted. This CDR3 is CASSQERNYNEHFL.

This clonotype was counted once. The CDR3 DNA follows: TGTGCCAGTACGGAGGGACAGGGCCTCAATCAGCCCCAGTATTTT. It codes for CASTEGQGLNQPQYF. J is TRBJ1-5 and V is TRBV6-1; TRBD1 aligns across 9 bases. The assigned J gene may be wrong: the sequence end matches TRBJ2-3 better. Germline V gene lookup returns CDR1 MNHNS and CDR2 SASEGT. The CDR3 is made up of 15 amino acids.

With regard to this clonotype: An end of the junction differs from the germline gene, which may be a read error. The chain uses TRBV4-2 and TRBJ2-6, with TRBD2 identical over 7 bases. The V gene's germline CDR1 is LGHNA and CDR2 YNFKEQ. The CDR3 runs 19 residues. The CDR3 sequence is CDSSQDFSGGWSGANVLTF. The CDR3 DNA sequence: TGTGACAGCAGCCAAGATTTTTCGGGAGGCTGGTCTGGGGCCAACGTCCTGACCTTC.